The rows below give T cell receptor beta chains drawn from one sample of a study of blood T cell repertoires in COVID-19. TCRdb keeps only in-frame clones here, not all; method: immunoSEQ multiplex PCR. The sample has some 150,000 clones, approximately 89% seen once; the top ten hold around 1.6%. The sample was peripheral blood. The receptors stem from a human donor in a cohort sampled during active COVID-19. The CDR3 runs from the conserved cysteine through the conserved F or W. The D gene is left open where the match is weak. Rows may omit the clone size; those that give it use once, few, many or a size class.

V gene,J gene,clone size,D gene,CDR3 DNA,CDR3 protein
TRBV5-4,TRBJ2-3,NA,NA,TGTGCCAGCAGCTTGGACCTAACTAGCACAGATACGCAGTATTTT,CASSLDLTSTDTQYF
TRBV5-6,TRBJ1-2,NA,NA,TGTGCCAGCAGCCTCCGGGGGGGCTATGGCTACACCTTC,CASSLRGGYGYTF
TRBV7-3,TRBJ2-5,NA,TRBD2,TGTGCCAGCAGCTCCTACCAAACTAGCGTAGAGACCCAGTACTTC,CASSSYQTSVETQYF
TRBV2,TRBJ1-2,NA,NA,TGTGCCAGCAGCCGTCGAACAGGGAGATATGGCTACACCTTC,CASSRRTGRYGYTF
TRBV12-3/TRBV12-4,TRBJ2-1,few,NA,TGTGCCAGCAGTTTGTTGCGGAATGAGCAGTTCTTC,CASSLLRNEQFF
TRBV3-1/TRBV3-2,TRBJ2-3,NA,NA,TGTGCCAGCAGCCAAGGAGGGGGCCCAGTAGCGGATGAAATAAACACAGATACGCAGTATTTT,CASSQGGGPVADEINTDTQYF
TRBV9,TRBJ1-1,NA,NA,TGTGCCAGCAGCCCGCGGGGGGGGCGTTCGGGCACTGAAGCTTTCTTT,CASSPRGGRSGTEAFF
TRBV19,TRBJ2-3,NA,NA,TGTGCCAGTAGCAGGACTCGATTTTTAGCCACAGATACGCAGTATTTT,CASSRTRFLATDTQYF
TRBV10-3,TRBJ1-5,NA,TRBD1,TGTGCCATCAGTGAGAACCCAGGGGGAAGTCAGCCCCAGCATTTT,CAISENPGGSQPQHF
TRBV6-6,TRBJ1-1,NA,NA,TGTGCCAGCAGGACGACAGTGGCTACTGAAGCTTTCTTT,CASRTTVATEAFF
TRBV28,TRBJ2-3,NA,TRBD2,TGTGCCAGCAGGGGACTAGCGGGGGGGCATAGAGATACGCAGTATTTT,CASRGLAGGHRDTQYF
TRBV5-4,TRBJ2-3,NA,TRBD2,TGTGCCAGCAGCTTGGGACTAGCGGGGAGCTATTATAGCACAGATACGCAGTATTTT,CASSLGLAGSYYSTDTQYF
TRBV9,TRBJ1-2,once,TRBD1,TGTGCCAGCAGCGTCCAGCCCACAGGGGTGTATGGCTACACCTTC,CASSVQPTGVYGYTF
TRBV7-9,TRBJ2-3,NA,TRBD2,TGTGCCAGCAGCTCCTCTAGCGGGGGGGTTGGAGATACGCAGTATTTT,CASSSSSGGVGDTQYF
TRBV11-3,TRBJ2-3,NA,TRBD1,TGTGCCAGCAGCTCTAGACAGGGCCGTTCAGATACGCAGTATTTT,CASSSRQGRSDTQYF
TRBV25-1,TRBJ1-2,NA,NA,TGTGCCAGCAGTGAAAGCGGGACACTAAACTATGGCTACACCTTC,CASSESGTLNYGYTF
TRBV5-1,TRBJ2-7,NA,TRBD1,TGCGCCAGCAGCTTACAGGGGATGAACGAGCAGTACTTC,CASSLQGMNEQYF
TRBV2,TRBJ2-4,NA,NA,TGTGCCAGCGGGCGGGGTTTATTAGCCAAAAACATTCAGTACTTC,CASGRGLLAKNIQYF
TRBV4-2,TRBJ1-1,NA,NA,TGTGCCAGCAGCCAAGCTTTGTGGAGCACTGAAGCTTTCTTT,CASSQALWSTEAFF
TRBV18,TRBJ2-1,once,TRBD1,TGTGCCAGCTCACCACCCGACAGGGGACCGTTCTTC,CASSPPDRGPFF
TRBV20-1,TRBJ2-5,NA,TRBD1,TGCAGTGCTAGTGCCAGGGGGGAGACCCAGTACTTC,CSASARGETQYF
TRBV6-5,TRBJ1-5,NA,NA,TGTGCCAGCAGCTCCAGGTGGGGCGGGGGACAGCCCCAGCATTTT,CASSSRWGGGQPQHF
TRBV6-2/TRBV6-3,TRBJ1-2,NA,NA,TGTGCCAGCAGTCAGACAGGCTATGGCTACACCTTC,CASSQTGYGYTF
TRBV5-1,TRBJ2-1,NA,TRBD2,TGCGCCAGCAGCTATACTAGCGGGGGGATTAATGAGCAGTTCTTC,CASSYTSGGINEQFF
TRBV5-5,TRBJ1-4,NA,NA,TGTGCCAGCAGCTTATCCATTAATGAAAAACTGTTTTTT,CASSLSINEKLFF
TRBV6-6,TRBJ1-1,NA,TRBD1,TGTGCCAGCAGGTCCGACAGGGTGAACACTGAAGCTTTCTTT,CASRSDRVNTEAFF
TRBV5-1,TRBJ2-1,NA,NA,TGCGCCAGCAGCTTGTTGGTTAACGGGAATGAGCAGTTCTTC,CASSLLVNGNEQFF
TRBV3-1/TRBV3-2,TRBJ2-3,NA,NA,TGTGCCACGGCCAGCGGTTCAAGGACGCAGTATTTT,CATASGSRTQYF
TRBV7-9,TRBJ1-5,NA,NA,TGTGCCAGCAGCTTAACCTCGGGTCCTGGAGGCAATCAGCCCCAGCATTTT,CASSLTSGPGGNQPQHF
TRBV28,TRBJ2-7,NA,TRBD2,TGTGCCAGCAGTTTAAGCTGGGTGGGCGGCAGCGGGGGGCCTAGCGCCTACGAGCAGTACTTC,CASSLSWVGGSGGPSAYEQYF
TRBV5-1,TRBJ1-1,NA,TRBD1,TGCGCCAGCAGCTTGCCGGGACAGGGGGGACGGAACACTGAAGCTTTCTTT,CASSLPGQGGRNTEAFF
TRBV5-1,TRBJ2-7,NA,TRBD1,TGCGCCAGCAGCGTTTCCTTCAAGGGACAGACCTACGAGCAGTACTTC,CASSVSFKGQTYEQYF
TRBV5-6,TRBJ2-3,NA,TRBD1,TGTGCCAGCAGCTTGGAGGCAGGGGGCTGGGATACGCAGTATTTT,CASSLEAGGWDTQYF
TRBV7-3,TRBJ2-2,NA,NA,TGTGCCAGCAGTAGGGGCGCGAACACCGGGGAGCTGTTTTTT,CASSRGANTGELFF
TRBV7-2,TRBJ2-1,NA,NA,TGTGCCAGCAGCTTTCCGTACAGGGATGAGCAGTTCTTC,CASSFPYRDEQFF
TRBV19,TRBJ1-2,NA,TRBD1,TGTGCCAGTAGTCCCGGGACAGGATATGGCTACACCTTC,CASSPGTGYGYTF
TRBV9,TRBJ1-4,NA,TRBD1,TGTGCCAGCAGCGTTAACGACAGGGTCGGAGAAAAACTGTTTTTT,CASSVNDRVGEKLFF
TRBV29-1,TRBJ2-2,NA,NA,TGCAGCGTTGTTCGGCAGGGGAACACCGGGGAGCTGTTTTTT,CSVVRQGNTGELFF
TRBV5-5,TRBJ1-1,NA,TRBD1,TGTGCCAGCAGCCCCGGGACAGGGGGCGCAGACGCTGAAGCTTTCTTT,CASSPGTGGADAEAFF